This is a list of T cell receptor beta chains from one sample in a study of T cells in Graves' hyperthyroidism and ophthalmopathy. TCRdb processed the multiplex PCR reads anew with MiXCR; each CDR3 protein has one entry. This table has a few hundred thousand distinct CDR3 sequences, around 14% appearing once. Sequenced material: blood. Source of these receptors: a woman under 40 with Graves' hyperthyroidism. CDR3s include the opening cysteine and the closing phenylalanine or tryptophan. D genes are given only for firm matches. Size tells how often a clone was seen (once, few, many) or the class of an expanded clone, and some rows leave it out.

j_call d_call v_call clone_size cdr3_nt cdr3_aa
TRBJ2-1 TRBD2 TRBV29-1 - TGCAGCGTCCGCAGGGGACTAGCGGGAGTCGGAGGGGAGCAGTTCTTC CSVRRGLAGVGGEQFF
TRBJ1-2 - TRBV10-3 - TGTGCCATCAGCTCCGGGACGGCTAACTATGGCTACACCTTC CAISSGTANYGYTF
TRBJ2-7 - TRBV7-9 few TGTGCCAGCAGCTCCGGGGGTGGGAGCCTCTACGAGCAGTACTTC CASSSGGGSLYEQYF
TRBJ2-1 TRBD1 TRBV30 - TGTGCCGGGGACAGGGGGGGCGATGAGCAGTTCTTC CAGDRGGDEQFF
TRBJ2-1 - TRBV2 many TGTGCCAGCAGTGAAGAGTTGGGGAGCCAACCCTACAATGAGCAGTTCTTC CASSEELGSQPYNEQFF
TRBJ2-1 TRBD2 TRBV10-3 many TGTGCCATCAGTGAGTCCGGGGGGAGTGGGAATGAGCAGTTCTTC CAISESGGSGNEQFF
TRBJ2-1 TRBD2 TRBV30 few TGTGCCTGGCGCAGCGGGAGTTACTACAATGAGCAGTTCTTC CAWRSGSYYNEQFF
TRBJ2-7 - TRBV20-1 few TGCAGTGCTAGAGGAGGGAGTGGTTACGAGCAGTACTTC CSARGGSGYEQYF
TRBJ1-1 - TRBV3-1 many TGTGCCAGCAGCCAAGGGCGGGGGAACACTGAAGCTTTCTTT CASSQGRGNTEAFF
TRBJ2-1 TRBD2 TRBV29-1 - TGCAGCGTTGATTGGGAGCCGGGACTAGCGGGAGGGGGCAGGTACAATGAGCAGTTCTTC CSVDWEPGLAGGGRYNEQFF
TRBJ1-2 TRBD1 TRBV19 - TGTGCCAGTATTCCGACAGGGGTTAACTATGGCTACACCTTC CASIPTGVNYGYTF
TRBJ2-4 TRBD1 TRBV15 many TGTGCCACCAGCAGAGAGTTGACAGGGCTAGCCAAAAACATTCAGTACTTC CATSRELTGLAKNIQYF
TRBJ1-3 - TRBV30 many TGTGCCTGGAGATCGCGAGGCTCTGGAAACACCATATATTTT CAWRSRGSGNTIYF
TRBJ1-1 - TRBV12-3/TRBV12-4 few TGTGCCAGCAGTTCCACAGGTTTCCTTAGAGGGTTGGGTCGCACTGAAGCTTTCTTT CASSSTGFLRGLGRTEAFF
TRBJ1-2 TRBD1 TRBV29-1 few TGCAGCGTTGAAGTAATCACGGCACAGGGGAACTATGGCTACACCTTC CSVEVITAQGNYGYTF
TRBJ2-1 - TRBV20-1 many TGCAGTGCTAGAATAGCGGAGCACTACAATGAGCAGTTCTTC CSARIAEHYNEQFF
TRBJ2-1 - TRBV4-1 few TGCGCCAGCAGCCAAAACCACGCCTACCCATACAATGAGCAGTTCTTC CASSQNHAYPYNEQFF